This record looks at one T cell receptor (beta chain) sequence and its context. The repertoire was sequenced with immunoSEQ multiplex PCR; TCRdb's copy has only in-frame clones and lacks some. Of about 140,000 clones listed, 60% to 80% were seen once; the top ten hold less than 3%. J gave up 2 bases and V 5 bases, and 3 bases lay outside the gene matches. The CDR3 contains 14 residues. Per the germline V gene, CDR1 is SGHTA and CDR2 is FQGTGA. This entry belongs to a study of blood T cell repertoires in COVID-19. In the study overall: The United States, Italy and Spain supplied acute and convalescent COVID-19 samples. In each case, the material was cDNA or gDNA derived from T cells, B-cell-depleted T cells, or PBMCs.

Participants spanned ages about 18 to 90 years and resided in fewer than 30 US areas. The sequenced sample was PBMCs or T cells enriched from blood (not recorded which). This clonotype originated in a woman aged 45-59 years who had recovered from COVID-19. This chain uses TRBV7-3 with TRBJ2-1; TRBD1 agrees at 7 bases. CDR3 in amino acids: CASSKQGAYNEQFF. CDR3 DNA sequence: TGTGCCAGCAGCAAGCAGGGGGCCTACAATGAGCAGTTCTTC. The entire variable domain, with the rest obtained from reference TRBV7-3 and TRBJ2-1, is as follows: GAGVSQTPSNKVTEKGKYVELRCDPISGHTALYWYRQSLGQGPEFLIYFQGTGAADDSGLPNDRFFAVRPEGSVSTLKIQRTERGDSAVYLCASSKQGAYNEQFFGPGTRLTVL.